These 8 T cell receptor beta chains were all obtained from the same sample, sequenced in a study of T cell changes during pregnancy in multiple sclerosis. TCRdb keeps only in-frame clones here, not all; method: immunoSEQ multiplex PCR. The table includes approximately 100,000 clones, about 90% detected once. Sequencing used peripheral blood, obtained after pregnancy. These receptor sequences come from a female donor with multiple sclerosis, enrolled in a pregnancy study.

The V call is TRBV19, the J call TRBJ1-5; no firm D call. The V and J ends lost 6 bases and 7 bases respectively, with 13 bases between them. The length of the CDR3 is 13 residues. Germline CDR1 LNHDA, CDR2 SQIVND (reference sequence). CDR3 loop: CASSLTGMQPQHF. The CDR3 nucleotides are TGTGCCAGTAGCCTAACGGGGATGCAGCCCCAGCATTTT.

The rearrangement joins TRBV9 to TRBJ2-5; possibly TRBD1 for D (6 bases). Deletions cut 0 bases from V and 0 bases from J, with 6 bases between. CDR1 is SGDLS and CDR2 is YYNGEE in the germline V gene. The CDR3 runs to 14 residues. Written as DNA, the CDR3 is TGTGCCAGCAGCGTAGGGACAGACCAAGAGACCCAGTACTTC. This codes for CASSVGTDQETQYF.

V usage is TRBV9 and J usage is TRBJ2-1; the match to TRBD2 covers 9 bases. The V and J ends lost 2 bases and 5 bases, in that order; junction bases with no gene match: 8. The CDR3 is made up of 16 amino acids. The germline CDR1 and CDR2 sequences are SGDLS and YYNGEE. As DNA, the CDR3 is TGTGCCAGCAGCGTCGCCATAGCGGGAGTACACAATGAGCAGTTCTTC. Translated, it gives CASSVAIAGVHNEQFF.

V and J are TRBV28 and TRBJ2-3; D possibly corresponds to TRBD1 (5 bases). The V end was cut by 2 bases, the J end by 0 bases, with 12 bases between. CDR1 and CDR2 (germline): MDHEN, SYDVKM. This CDR3 contains 16 residues. The DNA of the CDR3 is TGTGCCAGCAGTTTAGGGGCTAGTATTAGCACAGATACGCAGTATTTT. Amino acids: CASSLGASISTDTQYF.

J is TRBJ1-1 and V is TRBV28, with a tentative D call TRBD1 (5 bases). Trimming took off 8 bases at V and 0 bases at J, with 16 bases between the two ends. The germline V gene encodes CDR1 MDHEN and CDR2 SYDVKM. The length of the CDR3 is 15 residues. CDR3 coding DNA: TGTGCCAGCGGGAACGGGAGACAGATGAACACTGAAGCTTTCTTT. Translated, it gives CASGNGRQMNTEAFF.

This sequence joins TRBV7-9 and TRBJ1-1, with D tentatively TRBD1 (5 bases). The germline V gene has CDR1 SEHNR and CDR2 FQNEAQ (reference sequence). The germline V and J ends were trimmed by 5 bases and 1 base, with 14 bases remaining between them. The CDR3 is 15 amino acids. For the CDR3, the DNA is TGTGCCAGCAGCGCCGCGGGGCGGGCGAACACTGAAGCTTTCTTT. Translating gives CASSAAGRANTEAFF.

For this clone: The germline gene is not matched at one end of the junction; a read error may be the cause. The chain uses TRBV27 and TRBJ1-1, with TRBD1 identical over 9 bases. Germline V CDR1 and CDR2: MNHEY, SMNVEV (reference sequence). The CDR3 runs to 15 residues. CDR3 region: CASSFLGPDRGKILF. CDR3 sequence (DNA): TGTGCCAGCAGTTTTCTGGGACCCGACAGGGGGAAGATTCTCTTT.

V and J are TRBV27 and TRBJ2-7, with D possibly being TRBD1 (6 bases). V lost 0 bases and J 3 bases, leaving 6 bases between the germline ends. Germline CDR1 is MNHEY and CDR2 is SMNVEV (reference sequence). The CDR3 contains 13 residues. CDR3 protein: CASSLSQGYEQYF. The CDR3 region has the DNA TGTGCCAGCAGTTTATCACAGGGCTACGAGCAGTACTTC.